This TCR beta chain was profiled in a study of T cells in Graves' hyperthyroidism and ophthalmopathy. Study results and caveats: Researchers report that a 13 V-J model separated ophthalmopathy from stable hyperthyroidism. It was a median roughly 6.5 months before onset that the model predicted ophthalmopathy.

Each diagnosis was grounded in clinical symptoms, serum thyroxine and TRAb, thyroid ultrasound, and orbital computed tomography. What was amplified from RNA transcripts were TCR beta CDR3 regions. A set of HTBI primers served as the primers for a first-round RT-PCR of the TCR CDR3. TCRdb independently ran MiXCR on the multiplex PCR reads; one entry per CDR3 protein. Among approximately 600,000 distinct CDR3 sequences listed, roughly 14% were seen once. The sample holds many counts of this clonotype. Its antigen is currently unknown. V lost 2 bases, J lost 2 bases, and 10 bases lay in between. The CDR3 totals 15 residues. Germline-derived CDR1 and CDR2 are SGHVS and FQNEAQ.

This sequence joins TRBV7-8 and TRBJ1-5; possibly TRBD1 for D (6 bases). The sample was blood. The source of this sequence is a woman aged 40 to 50 with Graves' ophthalmopathy. The CDR3 sequence: CASSLHREGNQPQHF. The CDR3 DNA reads TGTGCCAGCAGCTTACACAGGGAGGGCAATCAGCCCCAGCATTTT.